The 30 T cell receptor beta chains below were found in one sample sequenced in a study of cytomegalovirus exposure and HLA in healthy donors. Use of 60 Vbeta and 13 Jbeta primers characterized the PCR. Generated by immunoSEQ multiplex PCR, the TCRdb table keeps only in-frame clones and is missing some. The sample lists approximately 88,000 clones, 80% occurring once. What was sequenced was PBMCs. The receptors come from a man between 18 and 35 years old in good health and CMV-seronegative.

This clone was seen a handful of times. V gene TRBV5-6 combines with J gene TRBJ1-1, with D unresolved. CDR1 is SGHDT and CDR2 is YYEEEE in the germline V gene. V lost 6 bases and J lost 3, with 12 bases in between. CDR3 length equals 13 residues. CDR3 in DNA: TGTGCCAGCACCCGCTCGGGGTACACTGAAGCTTTCTTT. This sequence encodes CASTRSGYTEAFF.

This sequence joins TRBV5-1 and TRBJ2-7, with a weak D call TRBD1 (5 bases). The germline V gene encodes CDR1 SGHRS and CDR2 YFSETQ. CDR3 length: 13 residues. Trimming took 0 bases from V and 4 from J, leaving 8 bases between them. The CDR3 sequence: CASSLGGQYEQYF. CDR3 nucleotides: TGCGCCAGCAGCTTGGGGGGCCAGTACGAGCAGTACTTC.

The chain joins TRBV7-3 to TRBJ1-1, with D tentatively TRBD1 (5 bases). Trimming removed 2 bases at V and 6 bases at J, with 10 bases between. The CDR3 runs to 13 residues. In germline, CDR1 is SGHTA, CDR2 FQGTGA. Here the CDR3 DNA reads TGTGCCAGCAGCTTAGGCCAGGGCGCTGAAGCTTTCTTT. Its translation is CASSLGQGAEAFF.

This chain links TRBV5-1 with TRBJ2-7; weak D call: TRBD2 (6 bases). Germline CDR1 is SGHRS and CDR2 is YFSETQ. The V end was cut by 0 bases, the J end by 8 bases, with 21 bases between. The CDR3 consists of 16 residues. CDR3 sequence: CASSLAATNWEAKQYF. The CDR3 nucleotides are TGCGCCAGCAGCTTGGCCGCGACAAACTGGGAGGCGAAGCAGTACTTC.

The CDR3 nucleotides read TGTGCCAGCAGCTTAAGGGCCGGGGTAGTCGGTAATGAGCAGTTCTTC. Residues: CASSLRAGVVGNEQFF. The gene calls are TRBV11-2 and TRBJ2-1; D might be TRBD2 (5 bases). Trimming stripped 2 bases from V and 7 bases from J, with 18 bases between. Germline CDR1 reads SGHAT; CDR2 reads FQNNGV. The CDR3 is made up of 16 amino acids.

The chain carries TRBV13 and TRBJ2-1, with a possible D match to TRBD2 (6 bases). The germline V gene has CDR1 PRHDT and CDR2 FYEKMQ (reference sequence). The CDR3 covers 15 residues. V lost 1 base, J lost 8 bases, and 15 bases lay in between. The CDR3 spells CASSLDGGGVDEQFF. CDR3 DNA: TGTGCCAGCAGCTTAGATGGCGGAGGGGTAGATGAGCAGTTCTTC.

The rearrangement uses TRBV27 and TRBJ2-7; a weak D match, TRBD2 (6 bases). Germline values: CDR1 MNHEY, CDR2 SMNVEV (reference sequence). The CDR3 sequence is 16 residues long. Trimming cost V 2 bases and J 7 bases, with 21 bases left between them. This CDR3 reads CASSLRPSGERGEQYF. CDR3 coding DNA: TGTGCCAGCAGTTTACGGCCTTCGGGGGAACGAGGGGAGCAGTACTTC.

The genes are TRBV12-1 and TRBJ1-3; the table's D call, TRBD1, has no DNA check behind it. TRBV12-1 has pseudogene status. The CDR3 loop spans 15 amino acids. As DNA, the CDR3 is TGTGCCAGCAGCTCTGACAGAGTCTCTGGAAACACCATATATTTT. It is translated as CASSSDRVSGNTIYF.

The V gene is TRBV13, the J gene TRBJ1-2, with TRBD1 matching 7 bases. The germline V gene has CDR1 PRHDT and CDR2 FYEKMQ (reference sequence). The CDR3 loop spans 15 amino acids. J was trimmed by 0 bases and V by 5 bases; bases with no gene match: 6. The CDR3 nucleotides read TGTGCCAGCAGCGAAAGGGGGCCCTCTAACTATGGCTACACCTTC. Its protein product is CASSERGPSNYGYTF.

This rearrangement joins TRBV7-6 to TRBJ1-3; no reliable D call. Germline V gene data show CDR1 as SGHVS and CDR2 as FNYEAQ. V lost 4 bases and J lost 4, with 17 bases in between. The CDR3 totals 16 residues. The CDR3: CASSSSFSPGGNTIYF. CDR3 coding DNA: TGTGCCAGCAGCTCCTCTTTCTCCCCCGGGGGAAACACCATATATTTT.

The chain couples TRBV5-8 to TRBJ1-2; D is perhaps TRBD1 (6 bases). The CDR3 runs to 14 residues. The germline V gene has CDR1 SGHTS and CDR2 YDEGEE. V gave up 1 base and J gave up 10 bases, with 17 bases separating them. In DNA, the CDR3 is TGTGCCAGCAGCTTGTACCCACACAGGGATGCCTACACCTTC. It yields the protein CASSLYPHRDAYTF.

This rearrangement joins TRBV7-2 to TRBJ2-7; D gene unclear. V shed 4 bases and J shed 2 bases, with 3 bases lying between them. This CDR3 spans 11 amino acids. CDR1 is SGHTA, CDR2 FQGNSA, per germline. DNA of the CDR3: TGTGCCAGCAGCTCCGCCTACGAGCAGTACTTC. Amino acids: CASSSAYEQYF.

V is TRBV4-1 and J is TRBJ1-1; D is perhaps TRBD1 (6 bases). CDR1 is MGHRA, CDR2 YSYEKL, per germline. The CDR3 totals 15 residues. V gave up 3 bases and J gave up 7 bases, with 18 bases separating them. The CDR3 nucleotides are TGCGCCAGCAGCCAGCAACCCGGGGGGGGGCTTGAAGCTTTCTTT. Its translation: CASSQQPGGGLEAFF.

The V call is TRBV6-5, the J call TRBJ1-2; TRBD1 might be the D (5 bases). V lost 5 bases and J lost 0, with 13 bases in between. The germline V gene has CDR1 MNHEY and CDR2 SVGAGI. This CDR3 is built from 15 residues. Here the CDR3 reads CASSLQTETNYGYTF. In DNA, the CDR3 is TGTGCCAGCAGTCTCCAGACAGAGACTAACTATGGCTACACCTTC.

The chain has TRBV6-5 and TRBJ1-2; 7 nucleotides agree with TRBD1. Germline CDR1 MNHEY, CDR2 SVGAGI. There are 14 residues in the CDR3. The junction had 12 bases not matched to a gene; V was cut back by 10 bases and J by 4 bases. The CDR3 reads CATYTRQGFYGYTF. CDR3 DNA sequence: TGTGCCACCTACACAAGACAGGGCTTCTATGGCTACACCTTC.

The chain links TRBV6-5 to TRBJ2-7; 7 bases are shared with TRBD1. The CDR3 runs 15 residues. Trimming took 0 bases from V and 4 from J; bases not matched to a gene: 6. CDR1 and CDR2 from the germline V gene are MNHEY and SVGAGI. As DNA, the CDR3 is TGTGCCAGCAGTTACTCCAAGGACAGGAGGTACGAGCAGTACTTC. Protein product: CASSYSKDRRYEQYF.

The chain joins TRBV6-5 to TRBJ2-7; tentatively, D is TRBD1 (7 bases). The CDR3 has 14 residues. Per germline, CDR1 MNHEY and CDR2 SVGAGI. With 2 bases removed from V and 2 bases from J, the gap between germline ends came to 10 bases. The CDR3 here is CASSYGGGPYEQYF. Written as DNA, the CDR3 is TGTGCCAGCAGTTACGGAGGGGGCCCCTACGAGCAGTACTTC.

V usage is TRBV7-3 and J usage is TRBJ1-3; D unclear. Trimming removed 5 bases from V and 3 bases from J, with 17 bases in between. Germline assignment: CDR1 SGHTA and CDR2 FQGTGA. The CDR3 loop spans 16 amino acids. For the CDR3, the DNA is TGTGCCAGCAGCCCAACAAGCCCCGGGTTTGGAAACACCATATATTTT. This gives the protein CASSPTSPGFGNTIYF.

The rearrangement uses TRBV6-1 and TRBJ2-7, with a possible D match to TRBD1 (5 bases). The CDR3 length is 13 residues. Trimming removed 6 bases from V and 7 bases from J, with 16 bases in between. CDR1 and CDR2 from the germline V gene are MNHNS and SASEGT. DNA for the CDR3: TGTGCCAGCAGGCCGTGGACACCCCTTGAGCAGTACTTC. Translating gives CASRPWTPLEQYF.

The chain has TRBV5-5 and TRBJ2-7, with 9 bases that match TRBD1. The trim removed 0 bases at V and 5 bases at J, leaving 9 bases unmatched. The V gene's germline CDR1 is SGHKS and CDR2 YYEKEE (reference sequence). The CDR3 consists of 16 residues. The CDR3 sequence: CASSLEDRGAENEQYF. Written as DNA, the CDR3 is TGTGCCAGCAGCTTGGAAGACAGGGGGGCTGAAAACGAGCAGTACTTC.

This chain links TRBV4-2 with TRBJ2-1; 12 bases agree with TRBD2. The CDR3 is made up of 15 amino acids. Germline assignment: CDR1 LGHNA and CDR2 YNFKEQ. Unmatched junction bases numbered 1, after V lost 1 base and J lost 6 bases. The CDR3 sequence: CASSQGLAGVNEQFF. The CDR3, as DNA: TGTGCCAGCAGCCAAGGACTAGCGGGGGTCAATGAGCAGTTCTTC.

The V and J genes are TRBV4-2 and TRBJ2-3, with TRBD2 matching over 9 bases. CDR3 size: 17 residues. CDR1 is LGHNA and CDR2 is YNFKEQ in the germline V gene. V shed 1 base and J 3 bases; nucleotides not matched to a gene: 8. This CDR3 is CASSQGIAGDGTDTQYF. CDR3 nucleotides: TGTGCCAGCAGCCAAGGAATAGCGGGGGATGGGACAGATACGCAGTATTTT.

This clone was picked up a small number of times. The rearrangement links TRBV10-3 to TRBJ1-5; the D is unclear. The CDR3 covers 12 residues. Germline-derived CDR1 and CDR2 are ENHRY and SYGVKD. V was pared by 6 bases and J by 14 bases, with 17 bases between. DNA for the CDR3: TGTGCCATCAGAGATGTCGGGGTGGGAAAGCATTTT. Protein product: CAIRDVGVGKHF.

This clone was observed once. CDR3 coding DNA: TGTGCCAGCAGTGAAGTTGGTTTTGAGACAGATACGCAGTATTTT. Amino acid sequence: CASSEVGFETDTQYF. The chain has TRBV2 and TRBJ2-3; D uncertain. The V and J ends lost 1 base and 3 bases respectively, with 11 bases between them. The CDR3 spans 15 residues. Germline V lookup: CDR1 SNHLY, CDR2 FYNNEI.

V is TRBV6-5 and J is TRBJ1-6; unclear D gene. Per germline, CDR1 MNHEY and CDR2 SVGAGI. The V and J ends lost 2 bases and 9 bases respectively, with 5 bases between them. The CDR3 is 12 residues long. The CDR3, as DNA: TGTGCCAGCAGTTACACCGGTTCACCCCTCCACTTT. Its protein product is CASSYTGSPLHF.

The chain joins TRBV4-2 to TRBJ2-1; possibly TRBD2 for D (6 bases). The ends were cut back, 1 base at V and 11 bases at J, with 18 bases in the middle. The V gene's germline CDR1 is LGHNA and CDR2 YNFKEQ. The CDR3 has 15 amino acids. The CDR3 loop reads CASSQAYGGLQKQFF. CDR3 DNA: TGTGCCAGCAGCCAAGCCTACGGCGGACTACAGAAGCAGTTCTTC.

V usage is TRBV25-1 and J usage is TRBJ1-1; D is uncertain. The ends were cut back, 9 bases at V and 0 bases at J, with 14 bases in the middle. The CDR3 has 14 amino acids. Per the germline V gene, CDR1 is MGHDK and CDR2 is SYGVNS. Here the CDR3 reads CASMALTVNTEAFF. The CDR3 nucleotides are TGTGCCAGTATGGCTCTAACAGTGAACACTGAAGCTTTCTTT.

This chain joins TRBV5-1 and TRBJ2-5; TRBD1 agrees at 8 bases. CDR1 is SGHRS, CDR2 YFSETQ, per germline. V shed 4 bases, J shed 0 bases, and the junction held 5 bases outside the gene matches. There are 15 residues in the CDR3. The CDR3 DNA sequence: TGCGCCAGCAGCCCGACGACAGGGGACCAAGAGACCCAGTACTTC. It is translated as CASSPTTGDQETQYF.

This clone came up a few times. The DNA of the CDR3 is TGTGCCAGTAGTGGGTCGACTAGCGGGGGATACAATGAGCAGTTCTTC. Amino acids: CASSGSTSGGYNEQFF. This chain uses TRBV19 with TRBJ2-1; TRBD2 matches 12 bases. The length of the CDR3 is 16 residues. The junction had 6 bases not matched to a gene; V was cut back by 5 bases and J by 4 bases. Germline V lookup: CDR1 LNHDA, CDR2 SQIVND (reference sequence).

This clone was seen only once. The chain carries TRBV6-5 and TRBJ1-2; TRBD1 is a possible D gene (6 bases). The CDR3 has 14 amino acids. The germline CDR1 and CDR2 sequences are MNHEY and SVGAGI. V shed 0 bases and J shed 5 bases, with 10 bases lying between them. The CDR3 loop is CASSYSPGVYGYTF. CDR3 nucleotide sequence: TGTGCCAGCAGTTACTCCCCAGGGGTGTATGGCTACACCTTC.